This T cell receptor beta chain was recovered during a study of CD8 T cells in ankylosing spondylitis. TCR beta libraries were made by quantitative 5'-RACE with molecular barcodes. TCRdb used MiXCR to reprocess the 5' RACE reads, holding one entry per CDR3 protein. Of 250,000 to 400,000 distinct CDR3 sequences listed, around 10% were seen once; the top ten hold more than 7%. About this clonotype itself: The antigen is undetermined.

The CDR3 has 13 amino acids. Germline V lookup: CDR1 SGHDT, CDR2 YYEEEE. V was shortened by 8 bases and J by 6 bases, with 18 bases between the two germline ends. Study-wide results and limits: What seemed typical of ankylosing spondylitis blood was a TCR beta motif built from several highly homologous variants. CD8+ by phenotype, disease-linked clones were relatively rare in peripheral blood. Disease-linked clones reportedly concentrated significantly in matched ankylosing spondylitis synovial fluid.

The TCR was taken from a female donor with ankylosing spondylitis or in good health (not recorded which). Sequenced material: blood, either unsorted or a sorted T cell fraction (not recorded which). The chain links TRBV5-6 to TRBJ2-7; D is unresolved. The CDR3 here is CARGPGPACEQYF. In nucleotides, the CDR3 is TGTGCCAGGGGCCCCGGGCCGGCCTGCGAGCAGTACTTC. The full variable domain, in which reference TRBV5-6 and TRBJ2-7 provide the parts outside the CDR3, is DAGVTQSPTHLIKTRGQQVTLRCSPKSGHDTVSWYQQALGQGPQFIFQYYEEEERQRGNFPDRFSGHQFPNYSSELNVNALLLGDSALYLCARGPGPACEQYFGPGTRLTVT.